The sequence of this T cell receptor beta chain was determined in a study of regulatory T cells in long-lasting Graves disease. Whole-study context: Graves' patients (newly diagnosed) had been on antithyroid drugs under 3 months.

Study findings and constraints: Patients with persistent disease showed a bias toward TRBV28, TRBJ1-2 and TRBJ2-5.

This clonotype was seen ten or more times. Its antigen is unknown. Trimming stripped 3 bases from V and 2 bases from J, with 8 bases between. CDR3 length: 14 amino acids. Per the germline V gene, CDR1 is MDHEN and CDR2 is SYDVKM. Noted time point: newly diagnosed GD, antithyroid drugs for less than 3 months. Scientists built the TCR library using RNA that was extracted from PBMCs. CDR3 regions were amplified by Arm-PCR using iRepertoire HTBI primers to build TCR beta libraries. TCRdb processed the multiplex PCR reads anew with MiXCR; each CDR3 protein has one entry. The data contain about 350,000 distinct CDR3 sequences, 15% to 20% of them singletons. In addition, the sample was reused for a study of T cells in Graves' hyperthyroidism and ophthalmopathy. That publication notes: Those patients with uncontrolled infection, other autoimmune disease, pregnancy or lactation were excluded.

Sample: peripheral blood mononuclear cells (PBMCs), taken at new diagnosis, from a patient treated with antithyroid drugs. The chain uses TRBV28 and TRBJ1-3; a possible D gene is TRBD1 (6 bases). The receptor comes from a woman between 18 and 30 years old with Graves disease. CDR3 in DNA: TGTGCCAGCAGTTTCAGGGGAACTGGAAACACCATATATTTT. Protein sequence: CASSFRGTGNTIYF. Complete variable domain (other parts from reference TRBV28 and TRBJ1-3): DVKVTQSSRYLVKRTGEKVFLECVQDMDHENMFWYRQDPGLGLRLIYFSYDVKMKEKGDIPEGYSVSREKKERFSLILESASTNQTSMYLCASSFRGTGNTIYFGEGSWLTVV.